Each of the 25 T cell receptor beta chains below was sequenced from the same sample in a study of Ad26.COV2.S vaccination and SARS-CoV-2 variants. Measured with immunoSEQ multiplex PCR; TCRdb has only the in-frame clones, and not every one. The sample includes 320,000 or so clones, roughly nine tenths of them seen just once. Treatment meaning: 15 to 20 received Ad26.COV2.S at low or high dose, single or two shots; about 5 received placebo; per-sample allocation not given. The study sampled participants on day 63 after the first vaccine or placebo injection. Sequences were derived from peripheral blood, sampled in a trial of Ad26.COV2.S vaccine versus placebo. The receptors shown here come from a person aged 18-60 years who received the Ad26.COV2.S COVID-19 vaccine or a placebo.

The CDR3 spells CASSPPEGGYTF. For the CDR3, the DNA is TGTGCCAGCAGCCCCCCGGAGGGTGGCTACACCTTC. The chain links TRBV3-1 (or the pseudogene TRBV3-2) to TRBJ1-2; D remains unclear. Germline V gene lookup returns CDR1 LGHDT and CDR2 YNNKEL (reference sequence). CDR3 size: 12 residues. V was shortened by 4 bases and J by 7 bases, with 10 bases between the two germline ends.

In nucleotides, the CDR3 is TGTGCCAGCAGCTTAATAGGATTGGGGGCTACTGGAAACACCATATATTTT. This translates into CASSLIGLGATGNTIYF. The V gene is TRBV7-6, the J gene TRBJ1-3; D may be TRBD1 (6 bases). Germline V gene sequence: CDR1 SGHVS, CDR2 FNYEAQ. The CDR3 loop spans 17 amino acids. With 2 bases removed from V and 2 bases from J, the gap between germline ends came to 16 bases.

This chain connects TRBV5-1 to TRBJ1-4, with 9 bases aligning to TRBD1. The CDR3 length is 15 residues. J lost 10 bases, V lost 0 bases, and 7 bases had no gene match. Per germline, CDR1 SGHRS and CDR2 YFSETQ. Written as DNA, the CDR3 is TGCGCCAGCAGCTTGGGGGGACAGGGAGAAGGAAAACTGTTTTTT. As protein: CASSLGGQGEGKLFF.

J is TRBJ2-7 and V is TRBV19, with 10 bases identical to TRBD1. This CDR3 region has 13 residues. The V gene's germline CDR1 is LNHDA and CDR2 SQIVND (reference sequence). After removal of 9 bases from V and 6 bases from J, the junction contained 8 bases not matched to a gene. CDR3 loop: CASRMDRGGEQYV. In DNA form, the CDR3 reads TGTGCCAGCCGAATGGACAGGGGGGGCGAGCAGTACGTC.

The V gene is TRBV7-9, the J gene TRBJ1-1; D unclear. V was clipped by 1 base and J by 3 bases, with 12 bases between them. Germline CDR1 reads SEHNR; CDR2 reads FQNEAQ (reference sequence). The CDR3 is 15 residues long. The CDR3 nucleotides read TGTGCCAGCAGCTTAGAATCCTCCGGACACACTGAAGCTTTCTTT. Residues: CASSLESSGHTEAFF. The full variable domain, completed using reference TRBV7-9 and TRBJ1-1, is DTGVSQNPRHKITKRGQNVTFRCDPISEHNRLYWYRQTLGQGPEFLTYFQNEAQLEKSRLLSDRFSAERPKGSFSTLEIQRTEQGDSAMYLCASSLESSGHTEAFFGQGTRLTVV.

This rearrangement joins TRBV20-1 to TRBJ1-5; possibly TRBD1 for D (5 bases). Trimming shortened V by 3 bases and J by 6 bases, and 12 bases separated the two germline ends. This CDR3 comprises 13 residues. Germline CDR1 and CDR2: DFQATT and SNEGSKA (reference sequence). The CDR3 protein is CSASNGGTQPQHF. The CDR3, as DNA: TGCAGTGCTAGTAATGGGGGAACTCAGCCCCAGCATTTT.

The J gene is TRBJ2-3, the V gene TRBV7-6, with D possibly matching TRBD2 (6 bases). The V end was cut by 1 base, the J end by 0 bases, with 11 bases between. The length of the CDR3 is 16 residues. CDR1 and CDR2 (germline): SGHVS, FNYEAQ. CDR3 amino acids: CASSLVGGSSTDTQYF. The CDR3 DNA reads as TGTGCCAGCAGCTTAGTTGGAGGGTCTAGCACAGATACGCAGTATTTT. The variable domain in full, with the rest retrieved from reference TRBV7-6 and TRBJ2-3, is GAGVSQSPRYKVTKRGQDVALRCDPISGHVSLYWYRQALGQGPEFLTYFNYEAQQDKSGLPNDRFSAERPEGSISTLTIQRTEQRDSAMYRCASSLVGGSSTDTQYFGPGTRLTVL.

Only one count was recorded for this clone. This chain links TRBV18 with TRBJ2-6; D gene unclear. Germline assignment: CDR1 KGHSH and CDR2 LQKENI. The CDR3 is made up of 15 amino acids. Trimming left V 1 base short and J 4 bases short, with 8 bases between. CDR3 sequence (DNA): TGTGCCAGCTCACCACAGGGTAAAGGGGCCAACGTCCTGACTTTC. Amino acids: CASSPQGKGANVLTF. Filled out from reference TRBV18 and TRBJ2-6, the complete variable domain reads NAGVMQNPRHLVRRRGQEARLRCSPMKGHSHVYWYRQLPEEGLKFMVYLQKENIIDESGMPKERFSAEFPKEGPSILRIQQVVRGDSAAYFCASSPQGKGANVLTFGAGSRLTVL.

The rearrangement links TRBV3-1 (or the pseudogene TRBV3-2) to TRBJ2-2; tentatively, D is TRBD1 or TRBD2 (5 bases each). V gave up 0 bases and J gave up 6 bases, with 8 bases separating them. The germline V gene has CDR1 LGHDT and CDR2 YNNKEL (reference sequence). This CDR3 contains 14 residues. The CDR3 region is CASSQERGPGELFF. The CDR3 coding sequence is TGTGCCAGCAGCCAAGAACGGGGCCCCGGGGAGCTGTTTTTT.

V gene TRBV7-2 combines with J gene TRBJ1-1; D unclear. The length of the CDR3 is 13 residues. V lost 6 bases and J lost 2, with 10 bases in between. The V gene's germline CDR1 is SGHTA and CDR2 FQGNSA. The CDR3 DNA follows: TGTGCCAGCAGGAGTTGGATCAACACTGAAGCTTTCTTT. Its translation: CASRSWINTEAFF.

This clone was found once. The chain combines TRBV5-6 with TRBJ2-7, with 8 nucleotides matching TRBD1. There are 14 residues in the CDR3. Germline V gene sequence: CDR1 SGHDT, CDR2 YYEEEE. V shed 6 bases and J 5 bases; nucleotides not matched to a gene: 10. Written as DNA, the CDR3 is TGTGCCAGCAATTTCGGCACAGGGGGAGACGAGCAGTACTTC. It encodes CASNFGTGGDEQYF.

The chain links TRBV28 to TRBJ2-3, with D hard to call. CDR1 and CDR2 (germline): MDHEN, SYDVKM. This CDR3 spans 13 amino acids. Trimming removed 3 bases from V and 2 bases from J, with 6 bases in between. CDR3 amino acids: CASSFWATDTQYF. In DNA, the CDR3 is TGTGCCAGCAGTTTTTGGGCCACAGATACGCAGTATTTT.

The V call is TRBV4-1, the J call TRBJ1-2; no reliable D call. V lost 2 bases, J lost 4 bases, and 20 bases lay in between. CDR1 MGHRA and CDR2 YSYEKL come from the germline V gene. This CDR3 is 17 amino acids long. CDR3: CASSQPPGSQVGYGYTF. For the CDR3, the DNA is TGCGCCAGCAGCCAACCTCCGGGATCCCAAGTTGGCTATGGCTACACCTTC.

V gene TRBV5-5 combines with J gene TRBJ2-1; 8 bases are a match to TRBD1. The CDR3 is made up of 15 amino acids. The V gene's germline CDR1 is SGHKS and CDR2 YYEKEE (reference sequence). The J segment lost 3 bases and the V segment lost 4 bases, leaving 6 bases of the junction unmatched. CDR3 residues: CASSTRQGHYNEQFF. The CDR3 region has the DNA TGTGCCAGCAGCACCCGACAGGGGCACTACAATGAGCAGTTCTTC.

A word on this clone: Other nucleotide sequences from this sample produce the same CDR3. V and J are TRBV5-1 and TRBJ1-2; 8 bases agree with TRBD1. This CDR3 contains 15 residues. V gave up 0 bases and J gave up 5 bases; unmatched junction bases: 6. CDR1 is SGHRS and CDR2 is YFSETQ in the germline V gene. As DNA, the CDR3 is TGCGCCAGCAGCTTGGCCAGGGGGCACCAATATGGCTACACCTTC. Its translation is CASSLARGHQYGYTF.

The chain carries TRBV7-2 and TRBJ2-3; D not resolved. Germline V gene data show CDR1 as SGHTA and CDR2 as FQGNSA. This CDR3 region has 15 residues. Trimming left V 2 bases short and J 1 base short, with 10 bases between. The CDR3 nucleotides are TGTGCCAGCAGCTTATTGTTTAGGGGCACAGATACGCAGTATTTT. Its protein product is CASSLLFRGTDTQYF.

V is TRBV10-3 and J is TRBJ1-2, with D perhaps matching TRBD1 (6 bases). The germline CDR1 and CDR2 sequences are ENHRY and SYGVKD. V lost 8 bases and J 4 bases, leaving 14 bases between the germline ends. The CDR3 runs to 13 residues. The CDR3 reads CAISKGGGYGYTF. The CDR3 DNA reads TGTGCCATCTCGAAGGGAGGGGGCTATGGCTACACCTTC.

This sequence joins TRBV6-2 or TRBV6-3 and TRBJ1-5; 8 nucleotides match TRBD1. Germline CDR1 MNHEY, CDR2 SVGEGT. Trimming removed 5 bases from V and 5 bases from J; junction bases left unmatched: 5. The CDR3 extends over 14 amino acids. CDR3 DNA: TGTGCCAGCAGTCGGACAGGGAATTATCAGCCCCAGCATTTT. Its translation: CASSRTGNYQPQHF.

The chain uses TRBV29-1 and TRBJ1-2; unclear D gene. Looked up from germline, CDR1 is SQVTM and CDR2 is ANQGSEA. The CDR3 consists of 13 residues. V shed 3 bases and J shed 6 bases, with 14 bases lying between them. CDR3 in amino acids: CSVDEWGADGYTF. The CDR3 DNA follows: TGCAGCGTTGACGAATGGGGTGCCGATGGCTACACCTTC.

The J gene is TRBJ2-3, the V gene TRBV7-3, with 13 nucleotides matching TRBD2. The V gene's germline CDR1 is SGHTA and CDR2 FQGTGA. The CDR3 runs to 16 residues. The V gene end was trimmed by 5 bases and the J gene end by 4 bases; junction bases not matched to a gene: 6. The CDR3 loop reads CASSPGLAGIPDTQYF. DNA for the CDR3: TGTGCCAGCAGCCCGGGACTAGCGGGAATACCAGATACGCAGTATTTT.

The chain couples TRBV2 to TRBJ2-5; 7 nucleotides agree with TRBD2. V was pared by 0 bases and J by 4 bases, with 8 bases of the junction left unmatched. CDR1 and CDR2 (germline): SNHLY, FYNNEI. The CDR3 runs to 16 residues. The CDR3 is CASSEATGAGVETQYF. The CDR3 coding sequence is TGTGCCAGCAGTGAAGCGACGGGCGCGGGGGTAGAGACCCAGTACTTC.

CDR3 nucleotides: TGTGCCAGTAGTCGGGACAGATCCTACGAGCAGTACTTC. Its protein is CASSRDRSYEQYF. The rearrangement links TRBV19 to TRBJ2-7; 7 positions agree with TRBD1. Germline CDR1 is LNHDA and CDR2 is SQIVND (reference sequence). V dropped 5 bases and J dropped 1; count of bases not matched to a gene: 2. The CDR3 is 13 amino acids.

V gene TRBV28 combines with J gene TRBJ1-6; 9 nucleotides match TRBD1. J gave up 7 bases and V 5 bases, and 6 bases lay outside the gene matches. CDR3 length: 15 amino acids. Germline V gene lookup returns CDR1 MDHEN and CDR2 SYDVKM. The CDR3 DNA reads as TGTGCCAGCAGTGGGGGACAGGGACAAAATTCACCCCTCCACTTT. Protein product: CASSGGQGQNSPLHF.

The chain employs TRBV11-3 and TRBJ1-1, with TRBD1 matching over 7 bases. The CDR3 is made up of 18 amino acids. Germline V gene lookup returns CDR1 SGHNT and CDR2 YENEEA. The V segment lost 2 bases and the J segment 2 bases; nucleotides outside the gene matches: 14. CDR3 residues: CASSLPSRQGGRNTEAFF. CDR3 DNA sequence: TGTGCCAGCAGCTTACCCTCACGACAGGGAGGAAGAAACACTGAAGCTTTCTTT.

The chain is built from TRBV25-1 and TRBJ1-3, with no clear D. V lost 2 bases and J 3 bases, leaving 8 bases between the germline ends. The CDR3 extends over 14 amino acids. Germline values: CDR1 MGHDK, CDR2 SYGVNS. The CDR3 nucleotides are TGTGCCAGCAGTGAAACCGGGTTTGGAAACACCATATATTTT. It yields the protein CASSETGFGNTIYF.